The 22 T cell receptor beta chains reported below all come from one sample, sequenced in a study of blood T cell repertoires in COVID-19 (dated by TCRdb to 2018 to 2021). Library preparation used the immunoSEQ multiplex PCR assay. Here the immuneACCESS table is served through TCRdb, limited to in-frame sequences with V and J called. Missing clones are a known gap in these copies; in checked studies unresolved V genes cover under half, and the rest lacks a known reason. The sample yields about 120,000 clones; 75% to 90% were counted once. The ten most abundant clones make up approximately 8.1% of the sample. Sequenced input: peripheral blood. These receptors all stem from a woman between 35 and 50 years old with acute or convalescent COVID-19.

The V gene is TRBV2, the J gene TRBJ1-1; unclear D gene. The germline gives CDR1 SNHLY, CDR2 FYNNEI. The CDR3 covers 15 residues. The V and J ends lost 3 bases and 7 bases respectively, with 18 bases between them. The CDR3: CASSDVQAGLGEAFF. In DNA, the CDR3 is TGTGCCAGCAGTGATGTCCAGGCGGGGTTGGGTGAAGCTTTCTTT.

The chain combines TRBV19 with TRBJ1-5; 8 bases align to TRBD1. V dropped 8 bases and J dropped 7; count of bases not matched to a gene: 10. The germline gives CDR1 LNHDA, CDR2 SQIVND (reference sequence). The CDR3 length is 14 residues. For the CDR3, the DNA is TGTGCCAGTCCTACCCAGGGGGCTCGGCAGCCCCAGCATTTT. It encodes CASPTQGARQPQHF.

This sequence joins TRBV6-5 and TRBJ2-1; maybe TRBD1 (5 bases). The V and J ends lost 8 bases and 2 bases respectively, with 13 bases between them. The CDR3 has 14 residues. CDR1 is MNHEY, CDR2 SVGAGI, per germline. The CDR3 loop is CASPAQGAYNEQFF. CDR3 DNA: TGTGCCAGCCCAGCCCAGGGCGCCTACAATGAGCAGTTCTTC.

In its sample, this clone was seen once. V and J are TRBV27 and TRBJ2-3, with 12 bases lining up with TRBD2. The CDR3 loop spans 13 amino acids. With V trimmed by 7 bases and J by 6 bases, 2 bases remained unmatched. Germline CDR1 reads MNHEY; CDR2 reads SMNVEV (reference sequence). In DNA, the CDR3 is TGTGCCAGCAAGCTAGCGGGGGGGGATACGCAGTATTTT. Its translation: CASKLAGGDTQYF.

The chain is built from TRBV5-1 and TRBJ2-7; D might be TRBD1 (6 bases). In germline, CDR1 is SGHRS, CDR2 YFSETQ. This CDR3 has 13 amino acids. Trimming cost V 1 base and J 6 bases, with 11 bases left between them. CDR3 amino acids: CASSLWGPFEQYF. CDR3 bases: TGCGCCAGCAGCTTGTGGGGGCCTTTCGAGCAGTACTTC.

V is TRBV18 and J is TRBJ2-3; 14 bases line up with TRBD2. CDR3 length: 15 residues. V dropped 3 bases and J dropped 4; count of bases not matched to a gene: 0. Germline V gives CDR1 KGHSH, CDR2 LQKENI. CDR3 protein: CASSPTSGGADTQYF. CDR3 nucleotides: TGTGCCAGCTCACCGACTAGCGGGGGGGCAGATACGCAGTATTTT.

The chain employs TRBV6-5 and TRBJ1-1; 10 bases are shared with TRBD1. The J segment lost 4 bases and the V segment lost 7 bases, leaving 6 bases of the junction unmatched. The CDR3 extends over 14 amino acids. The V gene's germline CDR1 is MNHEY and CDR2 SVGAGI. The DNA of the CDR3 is TGTGCCAGCACCAAAGGGGACAGGGGCACTGAAGCTTTCTTT. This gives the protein CASTKGDRGTEAFF.

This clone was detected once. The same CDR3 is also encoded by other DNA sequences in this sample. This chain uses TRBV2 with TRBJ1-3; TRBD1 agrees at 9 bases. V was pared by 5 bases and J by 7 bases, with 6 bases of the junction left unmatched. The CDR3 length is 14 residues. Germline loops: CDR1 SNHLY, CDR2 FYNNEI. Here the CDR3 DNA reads TGTGCCAGCAGTCGGGACAGGGCGGGTAACACCATATATTTT. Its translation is CASSRDRAGNTIYF. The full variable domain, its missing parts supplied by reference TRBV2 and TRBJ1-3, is EPEVTQTPSHQVTQMGQEVILRCVPISNHLYFYWYRQILGQKVEFLVSFYNNEISEKSEIFDDQFSVERPDGSNFTLKIRSTKLEDSAMYFCASSRDRAGNTIYFGEGSWLTVV.

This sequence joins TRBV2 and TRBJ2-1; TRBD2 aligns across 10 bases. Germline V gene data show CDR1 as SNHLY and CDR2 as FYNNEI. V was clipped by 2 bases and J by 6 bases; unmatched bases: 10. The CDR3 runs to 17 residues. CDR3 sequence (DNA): TGTGCCAGCAGTGAATTCGGGGGATGGACTAGCGGCAATGAGCAGTTCTTC. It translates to CASSEFGGWTSGNEQFF.

The DNA of the CDR3 is TGCAGCGTGGGGACAGGTAGTAACACCGGGGAGCTGTTTTTT. It translates to CSVGTGSNTGELFF. This chain joins TRBV29-1 and TRBJ2-2; TRBD1 aligns across 8 bases. Germline assignment: CDR1 SQVTM and CDR2 ANQGSEA. The V segment lost 6 bases and the J segment 2 bases; nucleotides outside the gene matches: 5. The CDR3 is 14 residues long.

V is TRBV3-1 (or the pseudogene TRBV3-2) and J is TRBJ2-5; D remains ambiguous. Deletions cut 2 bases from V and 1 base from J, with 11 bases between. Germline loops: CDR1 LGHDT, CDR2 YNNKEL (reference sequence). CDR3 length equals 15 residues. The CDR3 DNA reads TGTGCCAGCAGCCAACTCGGAGTGCTCCAAGAGACCCAGTACTTC. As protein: CASSQLGVLQETQYF.

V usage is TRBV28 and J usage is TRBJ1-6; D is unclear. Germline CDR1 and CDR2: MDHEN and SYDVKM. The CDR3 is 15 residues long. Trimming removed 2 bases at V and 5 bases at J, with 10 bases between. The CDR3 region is CASSLRGQNNSPLHF. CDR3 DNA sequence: TGTGCCAGCAGTTTACGAGGGCAGAATAATTCACCCCTCCACTTT.

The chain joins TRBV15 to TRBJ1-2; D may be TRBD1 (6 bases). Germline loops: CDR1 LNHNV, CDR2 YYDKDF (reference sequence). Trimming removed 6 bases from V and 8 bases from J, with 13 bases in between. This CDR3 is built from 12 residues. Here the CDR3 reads CATSPSRGGYTF. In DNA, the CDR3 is TGTGCCACCAGTCCTTCCAGGGGAGGCTACACCTTC.

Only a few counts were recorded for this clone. The CDR3 spells CASSVERINEKLFF. The CDR3 coding sequence is TGTGCCAGCAGTGTAGAGCGGATTAATGAAAAACTGTTTTTT. This chain uses TRBV2 with TRBJ1-4; D unclear. The CDR3 covers 14 residues. Trimming removed 4 bases from V and 4 bases from J, with 10 bases in between. Germline CDR1 is SNHLY and CDR2 is FYNNEI.

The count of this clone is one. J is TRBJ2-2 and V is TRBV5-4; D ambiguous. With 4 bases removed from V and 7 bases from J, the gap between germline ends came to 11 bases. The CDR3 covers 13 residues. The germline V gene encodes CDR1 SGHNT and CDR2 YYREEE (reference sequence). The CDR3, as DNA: TGTGCCAGCAGCCAAATTTACGGCGGGGAGCTGTTTTTT. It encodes CASSQIYGGELFF. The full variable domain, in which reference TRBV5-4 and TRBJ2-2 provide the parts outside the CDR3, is ETGVTQSPTHLIKTRGQQVTLRCSSQSGHNTVSWYQQALGQGPQFIFQYYREEENGRGNFPPRFSGLQFPNYSSELNVNALELDDSALYLCASSQIYGGELFFGEGSRLTVL.

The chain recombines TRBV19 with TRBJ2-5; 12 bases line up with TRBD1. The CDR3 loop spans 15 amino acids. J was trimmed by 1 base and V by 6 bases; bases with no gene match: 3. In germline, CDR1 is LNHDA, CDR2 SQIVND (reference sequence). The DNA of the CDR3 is TGTGCCAGTAGAAGGGACAGGGGGCTCCAAGAGACCCAGTACTTC. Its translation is CASRRDRGLQETQYF.

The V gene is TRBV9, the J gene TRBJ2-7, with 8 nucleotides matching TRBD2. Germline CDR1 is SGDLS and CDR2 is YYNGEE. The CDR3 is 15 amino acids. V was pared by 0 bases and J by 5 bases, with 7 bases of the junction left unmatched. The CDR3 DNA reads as TGTGCCAGCAGCGTAGGTACGGGGGGGGCCAACGAGCAGTACTTC. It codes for CASSVGTGGANEQYF.

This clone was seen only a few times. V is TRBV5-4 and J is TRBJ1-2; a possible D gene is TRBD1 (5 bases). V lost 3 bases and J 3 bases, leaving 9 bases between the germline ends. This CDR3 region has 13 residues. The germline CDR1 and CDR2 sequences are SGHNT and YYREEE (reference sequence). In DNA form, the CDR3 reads TGTGCCAGCAGCTCGGACAAGGACTATGGCTACACCTTC. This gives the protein CASSSDKDYGYTF.

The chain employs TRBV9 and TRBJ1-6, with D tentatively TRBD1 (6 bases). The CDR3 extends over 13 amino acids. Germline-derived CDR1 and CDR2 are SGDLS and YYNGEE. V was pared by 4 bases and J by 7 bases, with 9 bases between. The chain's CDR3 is CASSKGGNSPLHF. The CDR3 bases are TGTGCCAGCAGCAAGGGGGGGAATTCACCCCTCCACTTT.

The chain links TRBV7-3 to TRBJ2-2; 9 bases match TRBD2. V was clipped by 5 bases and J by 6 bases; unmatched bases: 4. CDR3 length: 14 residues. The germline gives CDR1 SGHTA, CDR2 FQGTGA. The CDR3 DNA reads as TGTGCCAGCAGCCCATTAGCGGGGGCCGGGGAGCTGTTTTTT. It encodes CASSPLAGAGELFF.

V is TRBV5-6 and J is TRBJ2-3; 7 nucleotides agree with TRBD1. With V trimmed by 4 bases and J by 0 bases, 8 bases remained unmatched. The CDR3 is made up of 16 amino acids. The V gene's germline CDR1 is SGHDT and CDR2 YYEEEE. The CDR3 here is CASSPAGTASTDTQYF. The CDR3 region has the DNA TGTGCCAGCAGCCCGGCCGGGACAGCGAGCACAGATACGCAGTATTTT.

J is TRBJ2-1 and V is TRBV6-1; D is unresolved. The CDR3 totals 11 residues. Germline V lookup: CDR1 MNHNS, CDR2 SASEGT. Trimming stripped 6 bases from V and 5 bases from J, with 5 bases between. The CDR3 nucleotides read TGTGCCAGCAGAACGGACAATGAGCAGTTCTTC. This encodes CASRTDNEQFF.